These 9 T cell receptor beta chains originate from one sample sequenced in a study of cytomegalovirus exposure and HLA in healthy donors (dated by TCRdb to the late 2010s). Libraries came from the immunoSEQ multiplex PCR assay. A mixture of 60 forward primers for TCR Vbeta segments and 13 reverse primers for TCR Jbeta segments was used in the multiplex PCR. In its TCRdb copy, this immuneACCESS table keeps in-frame sequences only and misses some clones. Where compared with another copy, unresolved V genes explain less than half of these, and the others have no known cause. Here the sample has over 70,000 clones; 76% occur a single time. Approximately 1.4% of the sample lies in the top ten. Source material: PBMCs. All receptors come from a male donor in good health and CMV-seronegative.

The gene calls are TRBV18 and TRBJ1-1; 9 bases map to TRBD1. CDR1 and CDR2 from the germline V gene are KGHSH and LQKENI. V was clipped by 4 bases and J by 0 bases; unmatched bases: 6. The CDR3 has 16 amino acids. Here the CDR3 DNA reads TGTGCCAGCTCACAAAGGACAGGGGAGGTGAACACTGAAGCTTTCTTT. It yields the protein CASSQRTGEVNTEAFF.

This chain connects TRBV11-2 to TRBJ1-2; a possible D gene is TRBD1 (6 bases). Germline assignment: CDR1 SGHAT and CDR2 FQNNGV. The ends were cut back, 5 bases at V and 7 bases at J, with 11 bases in the middle. This CDR3 has 12 residues. The CDR3 sequence is CASSTGQSGYTF. Here the CDR3 DNA reads TGTGCCAGCAGCACCGGACAGTCTGGCTACACCTTC. Complete variable domain (other parts from reference TRBV11-2 and TRBJ1-2): EAGVAQSPRYKIIEKRQSVAFWCNPISGHATLYWYQQILGQGPKLLIQFQNNGVVDDSQLPKDRFSAERLKGVDSTLKIQPAKLEDSAVYLCASSTGQSGYTFGSGTRLTVV.

The chain recombines TRBV19 with TRBJ1-1; no clear D gene. The CDR3 extends over 13 amino acids. Germline V gene sequence: CDR1 LNHDA, CDR2 SQIVND (reference sequence). V was trimmed by 6 bases and J by 1 base, leaving 9 bases between them. The CDR3: CASSYSWNTEAFF. In DNA, the CDR3 is TGTGCCAGTAGCTATAGCTGGAACACTGAAGCTTTCTTT.

The rearrangement joins TRBV30 to TRBJ2-5; D gene uncertain. Trimming removed 4 bases from V and 5 bases from J, with 14 bases in between. Looked up from germline, CDR1 is GTSNPN and CDR2 is SVGIG (reference sequence). This CDR3 spans 13 amino acids. DNA for the CDR3: TGTGCCTGGACAACTCTGGTTCGGGAGACCCAGTACTTC. Amino acid sequence: CAWTTLVRETQYF.

This clone has more than one count but fewer than ten. The chain employs TRBV28 and TRBJ2-2; a possible D gene is TRBD2 (7 bases). Trimming cost V 2 bases and J 6 bases, with 10 bases left between them. CDR1 is MDHEN and CDR2 is SYDVKM in the germline V gene. This CDR3 is 14 amino acids long. The CDR3 region has the DNA TGTGCCAGCAGTTTAGGGGGGGGCCCCGGGGAGCTGTTTTTT. It is translated as CASSLGGGPGELFF.

The rearrangement joins TRBV7-2 to TRBJ2-7, with a weak D call TRBD2 (6 bases). The CDR3 spans 14 residues. Per the germline V gene, CDR1 is SGHTA and CDR2 is FQGNSA. V lost 4 bases and J 2 bases, leaving 12 bases between the germline ends. CDR3 sequence: CASSYRSGAYEQYF. CDR3 in DNA: TGTGCCAGCAGCTACCGATCGGGAGCCTACGAGCAGTACTTC.

J is TRBJ2-7 and V is TRBV7-2; D is unclear. Germline V lookup: CDR1 SGHTA, CDR2 FQGNSA. The V gene lost 2 bases and the J gene lost 5 bases, with 7 bases spanning the gap. The CDR3 is 12 residues long. The CDR3 here is CASSLPADEQYF. CDR3 nucleotides: TGTGCCAGCAGCTTACCCGCAGACGAGCAGTACTTC.

The chain carries TRBV5-6 and TRBJ1-2; the D gene is possibly TRBD1 (5 bases). The CDR3 runs 13 residues. V was cut by 1 base and J by 5 bases, with 9 bases left in between. CDR1 and CDR2 from the germline V gene are SGHDT and YYEEEE. The CDR3 DNA sequence: TGTGCCAGCAGCTTGTACAGGACATATGGCTACACCTTC. Translating gives CASSLYRTYGYTF. Full variable domain (remainder filled in from reference TRBV5-6 and TRBJ1-2): DAGVTQSPTHLIKTRGQQVTLRCSPKSGHDTVSWYQQALGQGPQFIFQYYEEEERQRGNFPDRFSGHQFPNYSSELNVNALLLGDSALYLCASSLYRTYGYTFGSGTRLTVV.

The gene calls are TRBV5-1 and TRBJ1-4, with 7 bases aligning to TRBD1. Germline V gene sequence: CDR1 SGHRS, CDR2 YFSETQ. With 4 bases clipped from V and 4 bases from J, the junction kept 7 bases outside the gene matches. This CDR3 has 15 residues. The CDR3 DNA is TGCGCCAGCAGCCACGGGACAGCACTTAATGAAAAACTGTTTTTT. It codes for CASSHGTALNEKLFF.